Listed below are T cell receptor beta chains from one sample, sequenced in a study of blood T cell repertoires in COVID-19. Using immunoSEQ multiplex PCR, the repertoire was profiled, and TCRdb retains in-frame clones only, with some absent. The repertoire holds about 91,000 clones, with approximately 90% as singletons. The sequencing sample was made of peripheral blood. The origin of the receptors is a woman of 80 years or more with active COVID-19. CDR3s include the opening cysteine and the closing phenylalanine or tryptophan. The D gene is left open where the match is weak. The size entry is marked missing in some rows and otherwise reads once, few, many or a size class.

>TRBJ2-1|.|once|TRBV7-3
TGTGCCAGCAGCTCCCCCCCGGGATTGGATGAGCAGTTCTTC
CASSSPPGLDEQFF
>TRBJ1-5|TRBD1|once|TRBV9
TGTGCCAGCAGCGTAGGGACAGGGGGTCACAATCAGCCCCAGCATTTT
CASSVGTGGHNQPQHF
>TRBJ1-1|.|.|TRBV6-5
TGTCCTAGCGCAGACACTGAAGCTTTCTTT
CPSADTEAFF
>TRBJ2-3|TRBD2|.|TRBV11-3
TGTGCCAGCAGCTTCCGGGGGAGGGCCAGAGCAGATACGCAGTATTTT
CASSFRGRARADTQYF
>TRBJ2-7|TRBD1|.|TRBV24-1
TGTGCCACCAGTGACCCCGGACAGGGGGCGGAAGAGCAGTACTTC
CATSDPGQGAEEQYF
>TRBJ2-2|.|once|TRBV5-4
TGTGCCAGCAGCTTGGGCCCAGGGGCCTACACCGGGGAGCTGTTTTTT
CASSLGPGAYTGELFF
>TRBJ2-1|TRBD2|.|TRBV14
TGTGCCAGCAGCCTGCCGATCGGACTAGGTAACAATGAGCAGTTCTTC
CASSLPIGLGNNEQFF
>TRBJ2-7|TRBD2|.|TRBV28
TGTGCCAGCAGTTCTTTGCTAGCGGGAAAGGACGAGCAGTACTTC
CASSSLLAGKDEQYF
>TRBJ2-1|TRBD1|.|TRBV19
TGTGCCAGTAGACCCCGACAGGGGGCCGCGAATGAGCAGTTCTTC
CASRPRQGAANEQFF
>TRBJ2-1|TRBD2|few|TRBV4-2
TGTGCCAGCACCACCGAGTACCTAGCGGGAGGAAATGAGCAGTTCTTC
CASTTEYLAGGNEQFF